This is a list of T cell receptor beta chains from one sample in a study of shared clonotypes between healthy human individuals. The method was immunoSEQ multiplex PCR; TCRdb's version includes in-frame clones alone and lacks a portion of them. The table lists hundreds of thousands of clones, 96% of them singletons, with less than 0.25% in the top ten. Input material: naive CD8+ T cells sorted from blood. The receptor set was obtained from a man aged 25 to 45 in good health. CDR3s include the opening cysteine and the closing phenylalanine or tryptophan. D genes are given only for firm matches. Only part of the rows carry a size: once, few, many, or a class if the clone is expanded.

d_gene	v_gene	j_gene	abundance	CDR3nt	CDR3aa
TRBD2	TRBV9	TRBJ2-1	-	TGTGCCAGCAGCGGCGGACTAGCGGGAGGGTCCTACAATGAGCAGTTCTTC	CASSGGLAGGSYNEQFF
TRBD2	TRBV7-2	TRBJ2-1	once	TGTGCCAGCAGCTTAGGTGAGGCTAGCGGACCCTACAATGAGCAGTTCTTC	CASSLGEASGPYNEQFF
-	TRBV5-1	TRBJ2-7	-	TGCGCCAGCACCGAGACAGAATCTTTCTATGAGCAGTACTTC	CASTETESFYEQYF
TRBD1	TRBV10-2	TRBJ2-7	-	TGCGCCAGCAGCGGGGACAGCTCCTACGAGCAGTACTTC	CASSGDSSYEQYF
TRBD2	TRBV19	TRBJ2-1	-	TGTGCCAGTAGTATAGAGTTCGAGCGGGGTTACAATGAGCAGTTCTTC	CASSIEFERGYNEQFF
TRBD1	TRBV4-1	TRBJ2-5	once	TGCGCCAGCAGCTCCCCGGGACAGGGGCAAGAGACCCAGTACTTC	CASSSPGQGQETQYF
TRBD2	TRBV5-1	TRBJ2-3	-	TGCGCCAGCAGCTTCTCAGGACTAGCGGGAGGTATCACAGATACGCAGTATTTT	CASSFSGLAGGITDTQYF
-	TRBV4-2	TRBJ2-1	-	TGTGCCAGCAGCTCCAGGACGGGAGAGGAGAATGAGCAGTTCTTC	CASSSRTGEENEQFF
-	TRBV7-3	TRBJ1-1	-	TGTGCCAGCAGCTTAAATAGATCCCCGGGGGGCACTGAAGCTTTCTTT	CASSLNRSPGGTEAFF
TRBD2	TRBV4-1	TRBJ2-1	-	TGCGCCAGCAGCCAACCTCCCGGGGGGGATGAGCAGTTCTTC	CASSQPPGGDEQFF
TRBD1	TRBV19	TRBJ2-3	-	TGTGCCAGTAGTATGACAGGGGGCACAGATACGCAGTATTTT	CASSMTGGTDTQYF
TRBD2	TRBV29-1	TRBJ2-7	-	TGCAGCGGGCGGGGGACTAGCGGGAACGGGGTCTACGAGCAGTACTTC	CSGRGTSGNGVYEQYF
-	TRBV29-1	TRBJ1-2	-	TGCAGCGCTCGGACAGCCTATGGCTACACCTTC	CSARTAYGYTF
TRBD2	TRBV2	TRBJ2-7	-	TGTGCCAGCAGTGAAGGACTAGCGGGAGGGCTCGAGCAGTACTTC	CASSEGLAGGLEQYF
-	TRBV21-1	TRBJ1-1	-	TGTGCCAGCAGCAAAGGAGGAGGGCAGGGGAACACTGAAGCTTTCTTT	CASSKGGGQGNTEAFF
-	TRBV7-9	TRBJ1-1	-	TGTGCCAGCAGCTTCGGGATCTTGAACACTGAAGCTTTCTTT	CASSFGILNTEAFF